The 9 T cell receptor beta chains given below trace back to one sample, sequenced in a study of blood T cell repertoires in COVID-19. TCRdb keeps only in-frame clones here, not all; method: immunoSEQ multiplex PCR. The sample lists around 150,000 clones, 85% occurring once. Sequencing was done on a sample of PBMCs or T cells enriched from blood (not recorded which). These receptors came from a middle-aged woman who had recovered from COVID-19.

The chain carries TRBV5-8 and TRBJ2-5, with 9 bases identical to TRBD1. V dropped 5 bases and J dropped 1; count of bases not matched to a gene: 6. The CDR3 extends over 15 amino acids. CDR1 and CDR2 (germline): SGHTS, YDEGEE. This CDR3 is CASSTGTGTQETQYF. In nucleotides, the CDR3 is TGTGCCAGCAGTACCGGGACAGGGACCCAAGAGACCCAGTACTTC.

CDR3 nucleotides: TGTGCCACCAGCCCACTCACAGATACGCAGTATTTT. Translating it yields CATSPLTDTQYF. V and J are TRBV15 and TRBJ2-3; D not certain. The CDR3 contains 12 residues. V lost 5 bases, J lost 2 bases, and 5 bases lay in between. CDR1 is LNHNV and CDR2 is YYDKDF in the germline V gene (reference sequence).

The chain carries TRBV28 and TRBJ2-3, with D possibly being TRBD1 (7 bases). CDR3 length: 16 residues. Deletions cut 8 bases from V and 0 bases from J, with 18 bases between. Germline CDR1 reads MDHEN; CDR2 reads SYDVKM. CDR3 DNA: TGTGCCAGCTATGGCGGGCAGGGGGGAAGCACAGATACGCAGTATTTT. Encoded protein: CASYGGQGGSTDTQYF.

The CDR3 is CASSEGAETGKLQETQYF. CDR3 nucleotides: TGTGCCAGCAGTGAAGGCGCAGAGACAGGGAAACTCCAAGAGACCCAGTACTTC. The chain carries TRBV6-1 and TRBJ2-5; 7 nucleotides line up with TRBD1. CDR1 and CDR2 (germline): MNHNS, SASEGT. After removal of 1 base from V and 1 base from J, the junction contained 12 bases not matched to a gene. The CDR3 is 18 residues long.

This sequence joins TRBV13 and TRBJ1-1; 8 bases are a match to TRBD1. The CDR3 extends over 18 amino acids. Per germline, CDR1 PRHDT and CDR2 FYEKMQ (reference sequence). V gave up 4 bases and J gave up 3 bases; unmatched junction bases: 16. The CDR3 region has the DNA TGTGCCAGCAGCTGGTACCCCCGGGACAGGAGTTTCGACACTGAAGCTTTCTTT. Its translation is CASSWYPRDRSFDTEAFF.

The gene calls are TRBV5-1 and TRBJ1-2, with D perhaps matching TRBD1 (6 bases). Trimming pared 6 bases from V and 8 bases from J, leaving 20 bases between. Germline V gene sequence: CDR1 SGHRS, CDR2 YFSETQ. There are 14 residues in the CDR3. The CDR3 DNA follows: TGCGCCAGCACCCCAGAAGGGGGGGGTGGCGGCTACACCTTC. The encoded protein is CASTPEGGGGGYTF. Full variable domain (remainder filled in from reference TRBV5-1 and TRBJ1-2): KAGVTQTPRYLIKTRGQQVTLSCSPISGHRSVSWYQQTPGQGLQFLFEYFSETQRNKGNFPGRFSGRQFSNSRSEMNVSTLELGDSALYLCASTPEGGGGGYTFGSGTRLTVV.

This chain connects TRBV10-3 to TRBJ1-5; 8 bases match TRBD1. Germline V gives CDR1 ENHRY, CDR2 SYGVKD. Unmatched junction bases numbered 10, after V lost 3 bases and J lost 6 bases. The CDR3 contains 16 residues. Written as DNA, the CDR3 is TGTGCCATCAGTGATAGATCCGGACAGGGAAGTCAGCCCCAGCATTTT. Residues: CAISDRSGQGSQPQHF.

This clone was seen only a few times. CDR3 sequence: CSVDRQGTGELFF. CDR3 nucleotide sequence: TGCAGCGTTGATCGACAGGGCACCGGGGAGCTGTTTTTT. The chain joins TRBV29-1 to TRBJ2-2, with 7 bases lining up with TRBD1. Germline values: CDR1 SQVTM, CDR2 ANQGSEA. V shed 3 bases, J shed 4 bases, and the junction held 2 bases outside the gene matches. The CDR3 length is 13 residues.

This clone has only a few counts. CDR3 DNA: TGTGCCAGCAGCCCAGGGGTGTTGGACACTGAAGCTTTCTTT. It specifies CASSPGVLDTEAFF. The chain carries TRBV11-2 and TRBJ1-1; possibly TRBD1 for D (6 bases). Germline V gene lookup returns CDR1 SGHAT and CDR2 FQNNGV. The CDR3 runs to 14 residues. Trimming removed 5 bases at V and 3 bases at J, with 13 bases between. The full variable domain, its missing parts supplied by reference TRBV11-2 and TRBJ1-1, is EAGVAQSPRYKIIEKRQSVAFWCNPISGHATLYWYQQILGQGPKLLIQFQNNGVVDDSQLPKDRFSAERLKGVDSTLKIQPAKLEDSAVYLCASSPGVLDTEAFFGQGTRLTVV.